Following are 19 T cell receptor beta chains from one sample sequenced in a study of blood T cell repertoires in COVID-19. The repertoire was sequenced with immunoSEQ multiplex PCR; TCRdb's copy has only in-frame clones and lacks some. The sample yields 150,000 or so clones, over 85% seen once. The sequenced sample was peripheral blood. These receptor sequences come from a man aged 60 to 69 with active or convalescent COVID-19.

There are a few counts of this clone. The chain joins TRBV3-1 (or the pseudogene TRBV3-2) to TRBJ1-5; no clear D gene. CDR1 is LGHDT, CDR2 YNNKEL, per germline (reference sequence). The CDR3 is 15 residues long. V lost 0 bases, J lost 4 bases, and 10 bases lay in between. The CDR3 loop reads CASSQDTTGNQPQHF. In DNA form, the CDR3 reads TGTGCCAGCAGCCAAGACACAACCGGGAATCAGCCCCAGCATTTT.

CDR3 amino acids: CASSFSRGRYEQYF. In DNA, the CDR3 is TGTGCCAGCAGCTTCAGCAGGGGGAGATACGAGCAGTACTTC. The rearrangement uses TRBV11-2 and TRBJ2-7, with 7 bases identical to TRBD1. J lost 4 bases, V lost 3 bases, and 6 bases had no gene match. The CDR3 loop spans 14 amino acids. Germline values: CDR1 SGHAT, CDR2 FQNNGV.

The rearrangement links TRBV5-1 to TRBJ1-3; 7 bases map to TRBD1. The V and J ends lost 5 bases and 0 bases, in that order; junction bases with no gene match: 8. Looked up from germline, CDR1 is SGHRS and CDR2 is YFSETQ. The CDR3 is 16 residues long. For the CDR3, the DNA is TGCGCCAGCAGTAAACTCCAGGGGGACTCTGGAAACACCATATATTTT. Protein sequence: CASSKLQGDSGNTIYF.

The rearrangement joins TRBV4-1 to TRBJ2-2; TRBD1 matches at 8 bases. This CDR3 is built from 15 residues. Germline V gene sequence: CDR1 MGHRA, CDR2 YSYEKL. The V gene end was trimmed by 4 bases and the J gene end by 1 base; junction bases not matched to a gene: 2. The CDR3 nucleotides are TGCGCCAGCAGCCTAGGACAGGGGAACACCGGGGAGCTGTTTTTT. Translated, it gives CASSLGQGNTGELFF.

The rearrangement joins TRBV5-4 to TRBJ2-7, with D uncertain. The length of the CDR3 is 14 residues. CDR1 and CDR2 (germline): SGHNT, YYREEE (reference sequence). V lost 4 bases and J 1 base, leaving 12 bases between the germline ends. This CDR3 is CASSPSTTSYEQYF. CDR3 sequence (DNA): TGTGCCAGCAGCCCGAGTACTACGTCCTACGAGCAGTACTTC. The full variable domain, in which reference TRBV5-4 and TRBJ2-7 provide the parts outside the CDR3, is ETGVTQSPTHLIKTRGQQVTLRCSSQSGHNTVSWYQQALGQGPQFIFQYYREEENGRGNFPPRFSGLQFPNYSSELNVNALELDDSALYLCASSPSTTSYEQYFGPGTRLTVT.

The genes are TRBV6-2 or TRBV6-3 and TRBJ2-2, with 7 bases identical to TRBD1. The CDR3 loop spans 16 amino acids. Germline-derived CDR1 and CDR2 are MNHEY and SVGEGT. Trimming took 6 bases from V and 2 from J; bases not matched to a gene: 9. CDR3: CASSPNRDSNTGELFF. The CDR3 bases are TGTGCCAGCAGCCCTAATCGGGACAGCAACACCGGGGAGCTGTTTTTT.

This sequence joins TRBV18 and TRBJ1-5, with D unresolved. Per germline, CDR1 KGHSH and CDR2 LQKENI. Trimming took off 3 bases at V and 3 bases at J, with 15 bases between the two ends. The CDR3 has 16 amino acids. The CDR3 loop is CASSPVSTSSNQPQHF. CDR3 sequence (DNA): TGTGCCAGCTCACCCGTCTCGACTTCGTCCAATCAGCCCCAGCATTTT.

This chain uses TRBV24-1 with TRBJ2-3, with a possible D match to TRBD1 (6 bases). The V gene's germline CDR1 is KGHDR and CDR2 SFDVKD. The CDR3 contains 15 residues. The V gene lost 4 bases and the J gene lost 2 bases, with 12 bases spanning the gap. CDR3 amino acids: CATSDHRVSTDTQYF. DNA of the CDR3: TGTGCCACCAGTGACCACAGGGTTTCCACAGATACGCAGTATTTT.

CDR3 region: CASSLMDRDYGYTF. The CDR3, as DNA: TGTGCCAGCTCACTAATGGACAGGGACTATGGCTACACCTTC. The rearrangement uses TRBV18 and TRBJ1-2; 8 nucleotides agree with TRBD1. CDR1 and CDR2 (germline): KGHSH, LQKENI. CDR3 size: 14 residues. J was trimmed by 3 bases and V by 4 bases; bases with no gene match: 4.

This clone was counted between two and nine times. V and J are TRBV29-1 and TRBJ1-3, with D possibly being TRBD1 (6 bases). CDR1 is SQVTM, CDR2 ANQGSEA, per germline. V was clipped by 6 bases and J by 9 bases, with 15 bases between them. The CDR3 spans 12 residues. CDR3 bases: TGCAGCGTCCCGGACAGTGCCGGCACCATATATTTT. Protein: CSVPDSAGTIYF.

The chain links TRBV29-1 to TRBJ2-7, with 11 bases matching TRBD2. The CDR3 runs 14 residues. Germline V CDR1 and CDR2: SQVTM, ANQGSEA. Trimming removed 7 bases from V and 5 bases from J; junction bases left unmatched: 10. In nucleotides, the CDR3 is TGCAGCGCCCGGAGGCTAGCGGGAGGAAACGAGCAGTACTTC. This gives the protein CSARRLAGGNEQYF.

The chain links TRBV6-2 or TRBV6-3 to TRBJ2-7; 9 nucleotides match TRBD2. V shed 0 bases, J shed 2 bases, and the junction held 11 bases outside the gene matches. Germline CDR1 MNHEY, CDR2 SVGEGT. This CDR3 is 18 amino acids long. The CDR3 DNA is TGTGCCAGCAGTTACTCGACGTTTGGACTAGCGATAACCTACGAGCAGTACTTC. This translates into CASSYSTFGLAITYEQYF.

The chain links TRBV12-5 to TRBJ2-2; a possible D gene is TRBD2 (5 bases). This CDR3 has 15 residues. Germline CDR1 LGHNT, CDR2 FRNRAP. The V end lost 0 bases, the J end lost 4 bases, and 9 bases lay between the germline ends. The CDR3 is CASGLVLEATGELFF. CDR3 coding DNA: TGTGCTAGTGGTTTGGTACTGGAGGCCACCGGGGAGCTGTTTTTT.

The rearrangement joins TRBV6-5 to TRBJ1-1; D is undetermined. V lost 6 bases, J lost 1 base, and 9 bases lay in between. This CDR3 contains 13 residues. Per germline, CDR1 MNHEY and CDR2 SVGAGI. The CDR3 loop is CASSHAENTEAFF. DNA for the CDR3: TGTGCCAGCAGCCACGCGGAGAACACTGAAGCTTTCTTT.

This chain links TRBV7-9 with TRBJ1-2; 9 bases line up with TRBD1. CDR3 size: 16 residues. Trimming removed 5 bases from V and 1 base from J; junction bases left unmatched: 8. The germline CDR1 and CDR2 sequences are SEHNR and FQNEAQ (reference sequence). CDR3 protein: CASSPQGAMGNYGYTF. The CDR3 nucleotides are TGTGCCAGCAGCCCACAGGGGGCGATGGGTAACTATGGCTACACCTTC.

The V call is TRBV3-1 (or the pseudogene TRBV3-2), the J call TRBJ2-7; TRBD2 is a possible D gene (5 bases). V lost 4 bases, J lost 3 bases, and 19 bases lay in between. CDR3 size: 16 residues. Germline CDR1 LGHDT, CDR2 YNNKEL (reference sequence). The CDR3 bases are TGTGCCAGCAGCCTATCAAGGAGGCCTCCCCTCTACGAGCAGTACTTC. Encoded protein: CASSLSRRPPLYEQYF.

In this sample, this clone turned up once. The rearrangement joins TRBV18 to TRBJ2-1; D possibly corresponds to TRBD1 (6 bases). Germline V lookup: CDR1 KGHSH, CDR2 LQKENI. V lost 0 bases and J 5 bases, leaving 11 bases between the germline ends. There are 15 residues in the CDR3. CDR3: CASSPPGAWDNEQFF. Here the CDR3 DNA reads TGTGCCAGCTCACCACCGGGGGCATGGGACAATGAGCAGTTCTTC.

The chain couples TRBV11-2 to TRBJ1-2; D is possibly TRBD1 (5 bases). This CDR3 spans 15 amino acids. Trimming pared 1 base from V and 1 base from J, leaving 10 bases between. The V gene's germline CDR1 is SGHAT and CDR2 FQNNGV. This CDR3 is CASSLVQGVNYGYTF. The CDR3 coding sequence is TGTGCCAGCAGCTTAGTGCAGGGCGTTAACTATGGCTACACCTTC.

The rearrangement links TRBV7-2 to TRBJ2-1; TRBD2 matches 9 bases. The junction had 6 bases not matched to a gene; V was cut back by 3 bases and J by 9 bases. Per germline, CDR1 SGHTA and CDR2 FQGNSA. The CDR3 totals 14 residues. CDR3 nucleotide sequence: TGTGCCAGCAGCTTGCGGGAGGGCGTCATTGAGCAGTTCTTC. Amino acids: CASSLREGVIEQFF.